This T cell receptor beta chain was profiled in a study of identical twins. Trimming at V came to 4 bases and at J to 7 bases, leaving 6 bases not matched to a gene. The CDR3 covers 14 residues. This clonotype has ten or more counts. In TCRdb, the 5' RACE reads were re-called with MiXCR into one record per CDR3 protein. The table shows about 290,000 distinct CDR3 sequences, with over 8.5% occurring only once. The same data also went into a second study, on yellow fever vaccine responses in identical twins.

The material sequenced was CD8+ T cells sorted from blood. This clonotype was obtained from a woman aged 18-30 years in good health. The chain carries TRBV12-3 or TRBV12-4 and TRBJ2-7, with 11 bases fitting TRBD1. CDR3 DNA sequence: TGTGCCAGCAGTTCTGGACAGGGGGCGGATGAGCAGTACTTC. The encoded protein is CASSSGQGADEQYF.